This T cell receptor (beta chain) stems from a study of T-cell reconstitution after alpha-beta-depleted transplantation in children. This clonotype showed up just a few times. The antigen is undetermined. A TCRbeta library incorporating unique molecular identifiers was prepared. TCRdb reprocessed the PCR reads via MiXCR and lists one record per CDR3 protein. The table lists some 840,000 distinct CDR3 sequences, around 15% of them singletons, with around 5% in the top ten. Findings of the study overall: Counts and diversity of T cells one year after transplant came mostly from newly produced T cells. At day 60, the high TCRbeta diversity found in some patients originated from recipient T cells and thymic progenitors that had survived.

From germline, CDR1 is MDHEN and CDR2 SYDVKM. The CDR3 contains 14 residues. V lost 5 bases and J lost 0, with 11 bases in between. This receptor was obtained from a male patient between 10 and 17 years old who had a stem cell transplant for acute lymphoblastic leukemia, so the T cells may come from the graft donor. The sample here was PBMCs, mostly from graft donor cells, taken 360 days after TCRalphabeta/CD19-depleted stem cell transplant. The chain carries TRBV28 and TRBJ2-7; possible D gene TRBD1, 5 bases. The CDR3 loop reads CASSRQMLSYEQYF. CDR3 bases: TGTGCCAGCAGTAGACAGATGCTCTCCTACGAGCAGTACTTC.